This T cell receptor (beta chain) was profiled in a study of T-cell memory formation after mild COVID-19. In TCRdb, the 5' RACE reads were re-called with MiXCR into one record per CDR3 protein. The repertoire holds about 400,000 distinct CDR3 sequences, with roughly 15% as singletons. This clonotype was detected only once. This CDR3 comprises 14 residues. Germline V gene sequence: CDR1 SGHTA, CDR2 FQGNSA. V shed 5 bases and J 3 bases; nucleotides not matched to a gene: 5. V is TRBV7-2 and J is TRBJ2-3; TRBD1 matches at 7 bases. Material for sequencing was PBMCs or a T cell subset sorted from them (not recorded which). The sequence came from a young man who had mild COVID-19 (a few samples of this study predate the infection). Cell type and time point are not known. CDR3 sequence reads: CASSDRGPTDTQYF. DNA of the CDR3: TGTGCCAGCAGCGATAGGGGGCCGACAGATACGCAGTATTTT.